The rows below give T cell receptor beta chains drawn from one sample of a study of OX40 agonist ivuxolimab in advanced cancers. The protocol was immunoSEQ multiplex PCR, while the TCRdb copy is restricted to in-frame clones and leaves out a portion. The sample consists of about 50,000 clones, approximately 89% of them appearing once. Sample: CD4+ or CD8+ T cells sorted from blood, taken in a trial of the OX40 agonist ivuxolimab. These receptors all stem from an adult with an advanced solid tumor such as melanoma, head and neck, liver or kidney cancer. The CDR3 runs from the conserved cysteine through the conserved F or W. Fields, in order: clone size, V gene, D gene, J gene, CDR3 DNA, CDR3 protein. The D gene is left open where the match is weak. Size values are once, few and many counts, or a class for expanded clones, and some rows have none.

NA	TRBV19	NA	TRBJ1-5	TGTGCCAGTAGTACGTCAGTTGGGTCCTATCAGCCCCAGCATTTT	CASSTSVGSYQPQHF
NA	TRBV11-2	NA	TRBJ1-1	TGTGCCAGCAGCTTAGATGCGTGGGGGGAGAACACTGAAGCTTTCTTT	CASSLDAWGENTEAFF
NA	TRBV27	NA	TRBJ2-1	TGTGCCAGCAGTTTCCAGGGGCGCGGGAATGAGCAGTTCTTC	CASSFQGRGNEQFF
NA	TRBV27	NA	TRBJ2-3	TGTGCCAGCAGTTTATCTAGGGGTTCGAGCACAGATACGCAGTATTTT	CASSLSRGSSTDTQYF
few	TRBV7-9	NA	TRBJ1-1	TGTGCCAGCAGCGATAGGAGGCAGGGAGCTTTCTTT	CASSDRRQGAFF
NA	TRBV19	TRBD2	TRBJ2-1	TGTGCCAGTAGTAGAATAGCGGGACCCTACAATGAGCAGTTCTTC	CASSRIAGPYNEQFF
NA	TRBV6-5	TRBD1	TRBJ1-6	TGTGCCAGCAGTACAGGGGACAGGGCTGGGTCACCCCTCCACTTT	CASSTGDRAGSPLHF
NA	TRBV7-9	NA	TRBJ1-2	TGTGCCAGCAGCTTAGGTGGGAGCTATGGCTACACCTTC	CASSLGGSYGYTF
NA	TRBV29-1	NA	TRBJ1-5	TGCAGCGTTGAATACAGTAGCAATCAGCCCCAGCATTTT	CSVEYSSNQPQHF
NA	TRBV7-9	NA	TRBJ1-4	TGTGCCAGCAGCTTAGCGTTTTCAACTAATGAAAAACTGTTTTTT	CASSLAFSTNEKLFF
NA	TRBV5-1	NA	TRBJ2-5	TGCGCCAGCAGCTTGGAGGAGGGGGGGCCGTGGGAGACCCAGTACTTC	CASSLEEGGPWETQYF
NA	TRBV19	NA	TRBJ1-6	TGTGCCAGTAGTGTTGGAGCCAATTCACCCCTCCACTTT	CASSVGANSPLHF
NA	TRBV29-1	TRBD1	TRBJ1-2	TGCAGCGTAGGGACAGGGGATGGCGGCTACACCTTC	CSVGTGDGGYTF
NA	TRBV6-5	NA	TRBJ2-7	TGTGCCAGCAGTTACGGCGGGATCAACGAGCAGTACTTC	CASSYGGINEQYF
NA	TRBV28	NA	TRBJ2-1	TGTGCCAGCAGTTTCGCGGGACCAACTCCTCGGGATGAGCAGTTCTTC	CASSFAGPTPRDEQFF
NA	TRBV5-3	NA	TRBJ1-2	TGTGCCAGAAGGTGGTGGAGGGCCGGCTACACCTTC	CARRWWRAGYTF
NA	TRBV7-8	NA	TRBJ1-1	TGTGCCAGCAGCTTAGGCGTCAGGGGAGGGACTGAAGCTTTCTTT	CASSLGVRGGTEAFF
NA	TRBV11-1	TRBD1	TRBJ2-1	TGTGCCAGCAGCCTATCATATGGGACAGGGGGCTACAATGAGCAGTTCTTC	CASSLSYGTGGYNEQFF
NA	TRBV19	TRBD1	TRBJ2-7	TGTGCCAGTACTGGGACAGGGGGCTACGAGCAGTACTTC	CASTGTGGYEQYF
NA	TRBV9	NA	TRBJ1-1	TGTGCCAGCAGCTTCTCCGGGACCGAGGTCGCTGAAGCTTTCTTT	CASSFSGTEVAEAFF
NA	TRBV19	NA	TRBJ1-2	TGTGCCAGTAGGTTGGGCCCGGGATACTCACCTTTCGACTATGGCTACACCTTC	CASRLGPGYSPFDYGYTF
NA	TRBV19	NA	TRBJ2-1	TGTGCCAGTACCCTTACTTACAATGAGCAGTTCTTC	CASTLTYNEQFF
NA	TRBV27	NA	TRBJ1-2	TGTGCCAGCAGTACCGGACGGTCCTATGGCTACACCTTC	CASSTGRSYGYTF
NA	TRBV4-3	NA	TRBJ1-1	TGCGCCAGCAGCCTTTCTTATGACGGTGAAGCTTTCTTT	CASSLSYDGEAFF
NA	TRBV4-1	NA	TRBJ1-4	TGCGCCAGCAGCCAAGTATCGGGGGAAAAACTGTTTTTT	CASSQVSGEKLFF
NA	TRBV15	NA	TRBJ2-5	TGTGCCACCAGCAGAGGGGCAGGGCAAGAGACCCAGTACTTC	CATSRGAGQETQYF
NA	TRBV7-9	NA	TRBJ1-1	TGTGCCAGCAGCAACGTGGGGGCCCCTGAAGCTTTCTTT	CASSNVGAPEAFF
NA	TRBV30	NA	TRBJ1-1	TGTGCCTGGTCGTCGGGGGAGGACACTGAAGCTTTCTTT	CAWSSGEDTEAFF
NA	TRBV30	NA	TRBJ2-5	TGTGCCTGGATACAGGGTGTGGAGACCCAGTACTTC	CAWIQGVETQYF
NA	TRBV11-3	TRBD1	TRBJ2-1	TGTGCCACCTCACCCGGGACAGTTTCCTACAATGAGCAGTTCTTC	CATSPGTVSYNEQFF
NA	TRBV9	TRBD1	TRBJ1-1	TGTGCCAGCAGCGTAGGAGGGGGCTCTGAAGCTTTCTTT	CASSVGGGSEAFF
NA	TRBV7-9	NA	TRBJ2-7	TGTGCCAGCGCGGCCCCCGGAGGAATCGAGCAGTACTTC	CASAAPGGIEQYF
NA	TRBV19	TRBD1	TRBJ1-5	TGTGCCAGTACCAGACAGGGGTTGGGTCAGCCCCAGCATTTT	CASTRQGLGQPQHF
NA	TRBV29-1	NA	TRBJ2-7	TGCAGCGTTGAACCGACAGAGATAGTTTTC	CSVEPTEIVF
NA	TRBV27	NA	TRBJ2-3	TGTGCCAGCAGTTTACTTGGGGGCCGGGATACGCAGTATTTT	CASSLLGGRDTQYF
few	TRBV9	NA	TRBJ1-3	TGTGCCAGCAGCGTACAGGGAGCTGGAAACACCATATATTTT	CASSVQGAGNTIYF
NA	TRBV10-2	NA	TRBJ2-7	TGCGCCAGTAGCTTGGGCTTCGAGCAGTACTTC	CASSLGFEQYF
NA	TRBV4-1	TRBD1	TRBJ1-2	TGCGCCAGCAGCCAAGAAGATCGACAGGGTTTTGGCTACACCTTC	CASSQEDRQGFGYTF
NA	TRBV5-4	NA	TRBJ2-5	TGTGCCAGCAGCTTGCTGCCTGAGGAGACCCAGTACTTC	CASSLLPEETQYF
NA	TRBV4-1	TRBD1	TRBJ1-1	TGCGCCAGCAGCTCCGACAGGGCGCTGAACACTGAAGCTTTCTTT	CASSSDRALNTEAFF
NA	TRBV4-1	NA	TRBJ2-5	TGCGCCAGCAGCCAAGGAAGTGAAGCGTGGGAGACCCAGTACTTC	CASSQGSEAWETQYF
NA	TRBV19	NA	TRBJ2-1	TGTGCCAGTAGTATAGTAGGGGGACGGAACAATGAGCAGTTCTTC	CASSIVGGRNNEQFF
once	TRBV13	NA	TRBJ2-3	TGTGCCAGCAGCTTGGGGGGAAGGATACGCACAGATACGCAGTATTTT	CASSLGGRIRTDTQYF
NA	TRBV2	NA	TRBJ1-1	TGTGCCAGCAGCCCCCCTCAGGCAGGGGCGGACGATGAAGCTTTCTTT	CASSPPQAGADDEAFF
NA	TRBV9	TRBD1	TRBJ1-1	TGTGCCAGCAGCGTAGCCGGGACAGGTGAAGCTTTCTTT	CASSVAGTGEAFF
NA	TRBV29-1	NA	TRBJ1-1	TGCAGCCCCAGACGGGACACTGAAGCTTTCTTT	CSPRRDTEAFF
NA	TRBV7-9	NA	TRBJ2-5	TGTGCCAGCAGCTACGGGCCCTCCCAAGAGACCCAGTACTTC	CASSYGPSQETQYF
once	TRBV28	NA	TRBJ2-7	TGTGCCAGCAGTCCGACAGATTCCTACGAGCAGTACTTC	CASSPTDSYEQYF
once	TRBV7-9	TRBD1	TRBJ2-7	TGTGCCAGCAGCGAAGGGACAGGGGATTCCTACGAGCAGTACTTC	CASSEGTGDSYEQYF
NA	TRBV19	NA	TRBJ2-3	TGTGCCAGTAGTATATGGACATCAGATACGCAGTATTTT	CASSIWTSDTQYF
NA	TRBV11-3	NA	TRBJ2-7	TGTGCCAGCAGCTTAGGTCCAGAATACGAGCAGTACTTC	CASSLGPEYEQYF
NA	TRBV28	TRBD2	TRBJ2-1	TGTGCCAGCAGTTTCCCTCTAGCGGGTCACCACAATGAGCAGTTCTTC	CASSFPLAGHHNEQFF